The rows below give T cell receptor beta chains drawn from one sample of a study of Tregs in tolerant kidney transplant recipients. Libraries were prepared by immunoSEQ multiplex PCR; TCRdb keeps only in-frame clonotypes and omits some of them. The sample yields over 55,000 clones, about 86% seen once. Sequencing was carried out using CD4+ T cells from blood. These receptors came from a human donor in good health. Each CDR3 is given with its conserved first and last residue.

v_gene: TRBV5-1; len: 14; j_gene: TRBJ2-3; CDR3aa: CASSLTAGTDTQYF
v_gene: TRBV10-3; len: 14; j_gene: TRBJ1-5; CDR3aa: CAISGQGADQPQHF
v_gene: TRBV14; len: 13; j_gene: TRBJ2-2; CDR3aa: CASSQGVTGELFF
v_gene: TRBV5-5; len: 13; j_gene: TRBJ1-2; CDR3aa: CASSLGGYYGYTF
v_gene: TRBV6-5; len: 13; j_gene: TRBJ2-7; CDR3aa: CASSFGGRYEQYF
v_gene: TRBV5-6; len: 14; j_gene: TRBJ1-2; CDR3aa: CASSSLSYRDGYTF
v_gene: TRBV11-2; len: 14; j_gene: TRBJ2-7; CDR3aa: CASRPTGWTYEQYF
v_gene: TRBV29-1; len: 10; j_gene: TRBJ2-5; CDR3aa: CSVGGETQYF
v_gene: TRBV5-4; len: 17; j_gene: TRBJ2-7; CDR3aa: CASSLDLATSGPYEQYF
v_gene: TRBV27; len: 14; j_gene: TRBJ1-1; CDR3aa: CASSLIGPYTEAFF
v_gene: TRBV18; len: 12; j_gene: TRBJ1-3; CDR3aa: CASSPSQSTIYF
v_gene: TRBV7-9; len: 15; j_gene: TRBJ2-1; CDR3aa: CASSLASGSEDEQFF
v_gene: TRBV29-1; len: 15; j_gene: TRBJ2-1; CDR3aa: CSAKWGTAGYNEQFF
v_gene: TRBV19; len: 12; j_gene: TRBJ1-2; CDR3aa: CASSPQQGVVRF
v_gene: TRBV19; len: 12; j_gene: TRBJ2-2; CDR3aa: CASRGYTGELFF
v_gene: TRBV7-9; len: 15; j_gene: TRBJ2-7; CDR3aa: CASSSSGQGANEQYF
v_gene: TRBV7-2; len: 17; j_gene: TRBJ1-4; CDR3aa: CASSLVPAGLNNEKLFF
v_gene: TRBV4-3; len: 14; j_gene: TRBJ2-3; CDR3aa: CASSLDRGTDTQYF
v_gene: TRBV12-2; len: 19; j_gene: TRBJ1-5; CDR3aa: CASRLAMGRGRGINQPQHF
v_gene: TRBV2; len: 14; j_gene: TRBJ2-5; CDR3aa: CASHSGRALDTQYF
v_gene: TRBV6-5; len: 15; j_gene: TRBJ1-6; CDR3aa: CASSYSSGTNSPLHF
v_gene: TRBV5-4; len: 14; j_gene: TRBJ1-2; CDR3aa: CASSLRSGAQGYTF
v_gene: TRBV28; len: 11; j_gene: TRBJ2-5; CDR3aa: CASGGQETQYF
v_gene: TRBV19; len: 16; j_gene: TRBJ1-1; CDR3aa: CASSSPPQGWNTEAFF
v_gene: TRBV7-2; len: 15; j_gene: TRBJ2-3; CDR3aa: CASSPSRLYTDTQYF
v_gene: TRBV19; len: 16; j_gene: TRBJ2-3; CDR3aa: CASSMGSVSPPDTQYF
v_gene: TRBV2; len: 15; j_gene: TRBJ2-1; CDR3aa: CASSPGLAGGNEQFF
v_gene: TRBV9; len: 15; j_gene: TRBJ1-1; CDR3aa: CASSVAPKGTTEAFF
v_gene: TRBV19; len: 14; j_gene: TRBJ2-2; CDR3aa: CASSRRGAPGELFF
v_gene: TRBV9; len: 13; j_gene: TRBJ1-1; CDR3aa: CASSVAGNTEAFF
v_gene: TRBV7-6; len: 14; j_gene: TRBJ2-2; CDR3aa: CASRRDRGIGELFF
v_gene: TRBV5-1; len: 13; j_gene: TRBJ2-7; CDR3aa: CASSSDRAGEQYF
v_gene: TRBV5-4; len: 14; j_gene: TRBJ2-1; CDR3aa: CASSRDPLENEQFF
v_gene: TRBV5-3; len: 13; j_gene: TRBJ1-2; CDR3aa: CASPRDRGYGYTF
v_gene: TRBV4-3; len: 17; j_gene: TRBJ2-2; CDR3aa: CASSLSVRGSDTGELFF
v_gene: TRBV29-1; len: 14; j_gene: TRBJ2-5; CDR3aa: CSVDVAGGPGTQYF
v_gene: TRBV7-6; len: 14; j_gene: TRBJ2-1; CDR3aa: CASSVPGSGREQFF
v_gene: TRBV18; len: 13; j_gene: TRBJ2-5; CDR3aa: CASSPRSGETQYF
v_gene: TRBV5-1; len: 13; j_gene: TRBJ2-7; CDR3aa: CASSWGDRYEQYF
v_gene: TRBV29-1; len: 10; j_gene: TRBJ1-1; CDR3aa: CSAQGTEAFF
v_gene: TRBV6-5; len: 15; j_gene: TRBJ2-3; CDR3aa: CASSLLGGPTDTQYF
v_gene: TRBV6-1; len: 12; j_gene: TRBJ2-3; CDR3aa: CASMWVGDTQYF
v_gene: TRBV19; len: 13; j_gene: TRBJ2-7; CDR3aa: CASSIGAIGEQYF
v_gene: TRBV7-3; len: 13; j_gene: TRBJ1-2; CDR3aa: CASSLNGGYGYTF
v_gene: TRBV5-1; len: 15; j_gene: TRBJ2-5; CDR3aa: CASSWGLISSETQYF
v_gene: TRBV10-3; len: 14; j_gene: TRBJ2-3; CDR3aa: CAINGGGSTDTQYF
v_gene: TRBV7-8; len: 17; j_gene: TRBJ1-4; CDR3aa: CASSLALKEGENEKLFF
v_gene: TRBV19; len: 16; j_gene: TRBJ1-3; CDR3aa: CASSMPRGASGNTIYF
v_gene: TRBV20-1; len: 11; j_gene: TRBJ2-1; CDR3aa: CSARKRDEQFF
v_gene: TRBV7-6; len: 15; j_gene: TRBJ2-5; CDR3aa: CASSLVSLGRETQYF
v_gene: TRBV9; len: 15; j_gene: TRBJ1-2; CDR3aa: CASSRTGEVNYGYTF
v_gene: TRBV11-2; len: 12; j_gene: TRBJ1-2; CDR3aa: CASSKTGDGYTF
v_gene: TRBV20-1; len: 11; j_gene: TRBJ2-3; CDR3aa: CSARDFDTQYF
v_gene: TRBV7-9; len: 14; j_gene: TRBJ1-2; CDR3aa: CASSQQGPNYGYTF
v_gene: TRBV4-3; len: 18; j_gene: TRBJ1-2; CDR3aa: CASSQEAGTGPFNYGYTF
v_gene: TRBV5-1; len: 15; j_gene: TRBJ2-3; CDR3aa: CASSYGLAGTDTQYF
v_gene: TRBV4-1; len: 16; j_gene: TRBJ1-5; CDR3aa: CASSQVLQAVPLPQHF
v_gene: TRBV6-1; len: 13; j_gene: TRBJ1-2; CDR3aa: CASSLRQGWGYTF
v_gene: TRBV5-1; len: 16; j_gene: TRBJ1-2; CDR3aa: CASSLRLDPTARGYTF